The 23 T cell receptor beta chains below were found in one sample sequenced in a study of CXCR3-negative and CXCR3-positive naive CD8 T cells (dated by TCRdb to between 2018 and 2021). Beyond this particular receptor, the publication reports: TRB CDR3s from CXCR3-positive naive cells showed higher hydrophobicity (lower Kidera factor 4), lower energy, and higher strength and volume indices than CXCR3-negative naive cells.

The sequencer listed for this sample is NextSeq 550. The Human TCR Profiling Kit (MiLaboratory) was used to make UMI-labeled 5' RACE TRB cDNA libraries. Each CDR3 protein sequence appears as one entry after TCRdb reprocessed the reads, and no DNA is included. For this sample, the table gives about 63,000 distinct CDR3 sequences. Approximately 4.4% of the sample lies in the top ten. Their antigens are not known. Source material: naive CXCR3+ CD8+ T cells from blood. The cell subset or site label corresponds to: CD45RO-CCR7+CD27+CD95- naive CD8+ T cells expressing CXCR3 (TNR3+). These receptors came from a human donor in good health. Some clones in this sample may be carry-over from other donors' samples.

CDR3 amino acids: CASSPVGSDTQYF. The chain carries TRBV5-6 and TRBJ2-3. Looked up from germline, CDR1 is SGHDT and CDR2 is YYEEEE. The CDR3 length is 13 residues. Together with reference TRBV5-6 and TRBJ2-3, the CDR3 gives the full variable domain: DAGVTQSPTHLIKTRGQQVTLRCSPKSGHDTVSWYQQALGQGPQFIFQYYEEEERQRGNFPDRFSGHQFPNYSSELNVNALLLGDSALYLCASSPVGSDTQYFGPGTRLTVL.

The gene calls are TRBV29-1 and TRBJ2-1; there is no DNA to check the TCRdb D call of TRBD1. The CDR3 has 12 residues. Per the germline V gene, CDR1 is SQVTM and CDR2 is ANQGSEA. This CDR3 reads CSVDTRGVAQFF.

This sequence joins TRBV6-2 or TRBV6-3 and TRBJ2-1; with no DNA, the TCRdb D assignment of TRBD1 cannot be verified. CDR3 length: 14 amino acids. The germline gives CDR1 MNHEY, CDR2 SVGEGT. Here the CDR3 reads CASSIGGGGNEQFF.

The genes are TRBV20-1 and TRBJ2-1; TCRdb's D call, TRBD2, is unchecked because there is no DNA. This CDR3 region has 17 residues. Germline assignment: CDR1 DFQATT and CDR2 SNEGSKA (reference sequence). The CDR3 loop is CSARDLAGTPSYNEQFF.

V usage is TRBV29-1 and J usage is TRBJ2-5; TCRdb calls TRBD2, which cannot be checked without DNA. This CDR3 is 18 amino acids long. Germline values: CDR1 SQVTM, CDR2 ANQGSEA. The CDR3 sequence is CSVVQPGTTLVLQETQYF.

V is TRBV10-1 and J is TRBJ1-5; TCRdb selects TRBD1, and the lack of DNA leaves this call unchecked. Per germline, CDR1 WNHNN and CDR2 SYGVQD (reference sequence). This CDR3 spans 17 amino acids. This CDR3 reads CASSEGTGTGVGQPQHF.

The rearrangement links TRBV29-1 to TRBJ2-1; absent DNA, TCRdb's TRBD2 call cannot be checked. The CDR3 sequence is 15 residues long. Germline V lookup: CDR1 SQVTM, CDR2 ANQGSEA. Here the CDR3 reads CSVVTTSGGYNEQFF.

This chain connects TRBV29-1 to TRBJ2-1. There are 14 residues in the CDR3. The V gene's germline CDR1 is SQVTM and CDR2 ANQGSEA. CDR3 region: CSVDGQEIYNEQFF.

The chain carries TRBV13 and TRBJ2-4; the TCRdb D gene call, TRBD1, has no DNA to confirm it. This CDR3 is built from 17 residues. Germline CDR1 is PRHDT and CDR2 is FYEKMQ (reference sequence). This CDR3 reads CASSSRTGTSEPNIQYF. Drawing the rest from reference TRBV13 and TRBJ2-4, the complete variable domain is AAGVIQSPRHLIKEKRETATLKCYPIPRHDTVYWYQQGPGQDPQFLISFYEKMQSDKGSIPDRFSAQQFSDYHSELNMSSLELGDSALYFCASSSRTGTSEPNIQYFGAGTRLSVL.

The J gene is TRBJ2-1, the V gene TRBV12-3 or TRBV12-4; the TCRdb D gene call, TRBD1, has no DNA to confirm it. The CDR3 contains 15 residues. The CDR3 loop reads CASSSWTGGFDEQFF.

The rearrangement joins TRBV12-3 or TRBV12-4 to TRBJ1-2. The CDR3 is 11 amino acids. CDR3 sequence: CASPGPSGYTF.

The chain employs TRBV7-3 and TRBJ2-5; no DNA is available, so the TRBD2 call from TCRdb remains unchecked. The CDR3 is 15 residues long. Germline assignment: CDR1 SGHTA and CDR2 FQGTGA. The CDR3 spells CASSPSGGEGETQYF.

The CDR3 loop reads CASSQVFSGPEDEQFF. V is TRBV4-2 and J is TRBJ2-1; TCRdb's D call, TRBD2, is unchecked because there is no DNA. From germline, CDR1 is LGHNA and CDR2 YNFKEQ. The CDR3 extends over 16 amino acids.

This chain links TRBV12-3 or TRBV12-4 with TRBJ2-1; the D gene TCRdb calls, TRBD1, cannot be checked with no DNA. The CDR3 has 16 amino acids. The CDR3 loop reads CASSLPSGEAYNEQFF.

This sequence joins TRBV11-2 and TRBJ2-1; as DNA is missing, the TRBD1 call by TCRdb cannot be tested. CDR1 is SGHAT and CDR2 is FQNNGV in the germline V gene. This CDR3 contains 13 residues. The CDR3: CASSLGGVSEQFF.

The rearrangement joins TRBV29-1 to TRBJ2-7. Germline CDR1 is SQVTM and CDR2 is ANQGSEA. The CDR3 has 13 residues. The chain's CDR3 is CSVVAVSSYEQYF.

The chain uses TRBV29-1 and TRBJ2-3; TCRdb designates TRBD1, a call that cannot be tested without DNA. The germline V gene encodes CDR1 SQVTM and CDR2 ANQGSEA. This CDR3 has 15 amino acids. CDR3 loop: CSVGPQGVISDTQYF.

This chain connects TRBV29-1 to TRBJ2-3; there is no DNA to check the TCRdb D call of TRBD1. The CDR3 is 15 amino acids. The germline V gene encodes CDR1 SQVTM and CDR2 ANQGSEA. The CDR3 protein is CSVTRTGAPPDTQYF.

The chain has TRBV20-1 and TRBJ2-2; TCRdb outputs TRBD2, but without DNA this stays unchecked. This CDR3 region has 19 residues. Germline CDR1 is DFQATT and CDR2 is SNEGSKA (reference sequence). Here the CDR3 reads CSAREFRLAGGPNTGELFF.

The chain combines TRBV7-9 with TRBJ2-7; TCRdb proposes TRBD1, but this gene call is untestable without DNA. Germline V gene sequence: CDR1 SEHNR, CDR2 FQNEAQ (reference sequence). This CDR3 has 16 amino acids. This CDR3 is CASSLPGQRSSYEQYF. Full variable domain (missing parts from reference TRBV7-9 and TRBJ2-7): DTGVSQNPRHKITKRGQNVTFRCDPISEHNRLYWYRQTLGQGPEFLTYFQNEAQLEKSRLLSDRFSAERPKGSFSTLEIQRTEQGDSAMYLCASSLPGQRSSYEQYFGPGTRLTVT.

The chain joins TRBV29-1 to TRBJ2-7. This CDR3 is 14 amino acids long. Per the germline V gene, CDR1 is SQVTM and CDR2 is ANQGSEA. The CDR3 sequence is CSVEVDGVSYEQYF.

V gene TRBV18 combines with J gene TRBJ2-7. Germline V gives CDR1 KGHSH, CDR2 LQKENI. The CDR3 length is 14 residues. The CDR3 here is CASSPPARSYEQYF.

The chain carries TRBV6-2 or TRBV6-3 and TRBJ1-5; there is no DNA to check the TCRdb D call of TRBD1. The germline V gene has CDR1 MNHEY and CDR2 SVGEGT. This CDR3 is built from 16 residues. This chain's CDR3 is CASRPDRGGSNQPQHF.